One sample yielded the 22 T cell receptor beta chains listed below, sequenced in a study of early T cells in non-severe SARS-CoV-2 infection. Via MiXCR, TCRdb re-called the 5' RACE reads, giving one row per CDR3 protein. Of roughly 51,000 distinct CDR3 sequences in the sample, roughly 6.5% were seen once. Sequenced: whole blood. All receptors come from an adult who was a healthcare worker with PCR-confirmed SARS-CoV-2 infection or an uninfected control (not recorded which).

This rearrangement joins TRBV7-2 to TRBJ2-3, with no clear D. Between the trimmed V and J ends, which lost 5 bases and 0 bases, there was a span of 3 bases. The CDR3 spans 12 residues. Germline V gene lookup returns CDR1 SGHTA and CDR2 FQGNSA. The CDR3, as DNA: TGTGCCAGCAGCGCCAGCACAGATACGCAGTATTTT. Protein product: CASSASTDTQYF.

The sample holds a few counts of this clonotype. The chain recombines TRBV7-6 with TRBJ2-2, with D hard to call. Germline values: CDR1 SGHVS, CDR2 FNYEAQ. The CDR3 is 14 residues long. Trimming stripped 7 bases from V and 1 base from J, with 10 bases between. CDR3 coding DNA: TGTGCCAGCATGGCAGCGCGGAACACCGGGGAGCTGTTTTTT. Protein product: CASMAARNTGELFF.

This clonotype was recorded at least ten times. The chain is built from TRBV20-1 and TRBJ1-1, with D hard to call. V lost 6 bases, J lost 0 bases, and 11 bases lay in between. This CDR3 is built from 13 residues. Germline CDR1 and CDR2: DFQATT and SNEGSKA (reference sequence). The CDR3 bases are TGCAGTGCGTACAACCGGGTGAACACTGAAGCTTTCTTT. Amino acids: CSAYNRVNTEAFF.

The rearrangement joins TRBV27 to TRBJ2-7, with D tentatively TRBD2 (5 bases). V lost 2 bases and J 3 bases, leaving 11 bases between the germline ends. CDR1 and CDR2 from the germline V gene are MNHEY and SMNVEV (reference sequence). CDR3 length: 14 residues. The CDR3 region has the DNA TGTGCCAGCAGTTTAATCGGGGAAGTCTACGAGCAGTACTTC. Protein: CASSLIGEVYEQYF.

V gene TRBV7-9 combines with J gene TRBJ1-5; 10 nucleotides align to TRBD1. The CDR3 spans 15 residues. Germline assignment: CDR1 SEHNR and CDR2 FQNEAQ (reference sequence). Germline trimming cut 1 base from V and 6 bases from J; bases unmatched to any gene: 3. The CDR3: CASSLGTGGFQPQHF. CDR3 nucleotides: TGTGCCAGCAGCTTAGGGACAGGGGGATTTCAGCCCCAGCATTTT.

The V and J genes are TRBV4-3 and TRBJ2-4, with unresolved D. The ends were cut back, 0 bases at V and 6 bases at J, with 15 bases in the middle. This CDR3 region has 16 residues. Germline CDR1 is LGHNA and CDR2 is YSLEER. As DNA, the CDR3 is TGCGCCAGCAGCCAAGATAGCACCAGGACGGGAAACATTCAGTACTTC. This codes for CASSQDSTRTGNIQYF.

This clonotype was picked up many times. One end of the junction fails to match germline, which may point to a read error. This chain joins TRBV28 and TRBJ2-1; 8 nucleotides match TRBD2. Germline V gives CDR1 MDHEN, CDR2 SYDVKM. This CDR3 is built from 11 residues. Here the CDR3 DNA reads TGTGCCAGCAGTTTTGGGACTAGTGTTCGCTTC. This translates into CASSFGTSVRF.

This clonotype has a handful of counts. The chain uses TRBV7-9 and TRBJ1-4, with D tentatively TRBD1 (6 bases). V gave up 5 bases and J gave up 5 bases, with 12 bases separating them. This CDR3 region has 14 residues. Germline V gives CDR1 SEHNR, CDR2 FQNEAQ (reference sequence). DNA for the CDR3: TGTGCCAGCAGCCGGACAGAAACGAATGAAAAACTGTTTTTT. Its protein is CASSRTETNEKLFF.

This clonotype was detected a few times. CDR3 nucleotides: TGTGCCAGCAGCCAAGATAACGGCAGGGGATCTTATTCACCCCTCCACTTT. Amino acids: CASSQDNGRGSYSPLHF. V gene TRBV4-2 combines with J gene TRBJ1-6; tentatively, D is TRBD1 (6 bases). The V gene lost 0 bases and the J gene lost 8 bases, with 17 bases spanning the gap. The germline CDR1 and CDR2 sequences are LGHNA and YNFKEQ. The CDR3 spans 17 residues.

This clonotype appeared many times. The chain links TRBV10-1 to TRBJ1-1; no reliable D call. V lost 8 bases and J lost 7, with 11 bases in between. The CDR3 is made up of 11 amino acids. CDR1 and CDR2 (germline): WNHNN, SYGVQD (reference sequence). The CDR3 loop reads CASSGPFEAFF. The CDR3 region has the DNA TGCGCCAGCTCTGGCCCGTTTGAAGCTTTCTTT.

Of note for this clonotype: A much larger clone differs from this one at a single base, so this may be a read error. The chain couples TRBV2 to TRBJ2-3; D call uncertain. Germline V gene data show CDR1 as SNHLY and CDR2 as FYNNEI. CDR3 length: 14 residues. The CDR3 nucleotides read TGTGTCAGCAGTCCCGACGGAACCGGGTATACGCAGTATTTT. It encodes CVSSPDGTGYTQYF. The full variable domain, its missing parts supplied by reference TRBV2 and TRBJ2-3, is EPEVTQTPSHQVTQMGQEVILRCVPISNHLYFYWYRQILGQKVEFLVSFYNNEISEKSEIFDDQFSVERPDGSNFTLKIRSTKLEDSAMYFCVSSPDGTGYTQYFGPGTRLTVL.

The chain joins TRBV13 to TRBJ1-6; D unclear. V was trimmed by 5 bases and J by 6 bases, leaving 14 bases between them. In germline, CDR1 is PRHDT, CDR2 FYEKMQ (reference sequence). This CDR3 is built from 15 residues. The CDR3 DNA reads TGTGCCAGCAGCACCCAGTGGGGAGGTAATTCACCCCTCCACTTT. It encodes CASSTQWGGNSPLHF.

This clonotype was seen many times. The rearrangement uses TRBV10-1 and TRBJ1-1, with TRBD1 as a possible D gene (5 bases). The germline V gene has CDR1 WNHNN and CDR2 SYGVQD (reference sequence). This CDR3 is built from 14 residues. Between the trimmed V and J ends, which lost 6 bases and 0 bases, there was a span of 11 bases. CDR3 residues: CASRAGTMNTEAFF. In DNA form, the CDR3 reads TGCGCCAGCAGGGCAGGGACGATGAACACTGAAGCTTTCTTT.

This clonotype was detected many times. The rearrangement joins TRBV28 to TRBJ1-2; D perhaps matches TRBD1 (6 bases). Per germline, CDR1 MDHEN and CDR2 SYDVKM. The CDR3 has 13 residues. Deletions cut 6 bases from V and 8 bases from J, with 16 bases between. The CDR3 coding sequence is TGTGCCAGCAGCCTCAGGACAGCGCGGGGCTACACCTTC. It yields the protein CASSLRTARGYTF.

The rearrangement joins TRBV18 to TRBJ1-5, with D tentatively TRBD1 (5 bases). The germline V gene encodes CDR1 KGHSH and CDR2 LQKENI. The CDR3 has 15 amino acids. Trimming removed 6 bases at V and 7 bases at J, with 19 bases between. Here the CDR3 DNA reads TGTGCCAGCTCGCTGGCGAGGGGCGGGGTACAGCCCCAGCATTTT. It is translated as CASSLARGGVQPQHF.

V and J are TRBV5-4 and TRBJ2-3, with D possibly called TRBD1 or TRBD2 (5 bases each). CDR3 length: 15 residues. Trimming cost V 4 bases and J 5 bases, with 17 bases left between them. The germline gives CDR1 SGHNT, CDR2 YYREEE (reference sequence). The CDR3 spells CASSPGARVGDTQYF. DNA of the CDR3: TGTGCCAGCAGCCCCGGGGCCCGGGTTGGAGATACGCAGTATTTT.

The sample holds many counts of this clonotype. This chain uses TRBV12-3 or TRBV12-4 with TRBJ1-1, with a tentative D call TRBD1 (5 bases). Trimming shortened V by 6 bases and J by 2 bases, and 13 bases separated the two germline ends. The CDR3 sequence is 14 residues long. CDR3 nucleotide sequence: TGTGCCAGCAGGAAGGACACCACCAACACTGAAGCTTTCTTT. Translated, it gives CASRKDTTNTEAFF.

This clonotype was seen more than once but under ten times. CDR3 protein: CASSTRTENEQFF. The CDR3 nucleotides are TGTGCCAGCAGCACCAGGACAGAGAATGAGCAGTTCTTC. The chain couples TRBV11-2 to TRBJ2-1; the D gene is possibly TRBD1 (6 bases). With 5 bases removed from V and 7 bases from J, the gap between germline ends came to 12 bases. The CDR3 runs 13 residues. Per germline, CDR1 SGHAT and CDR2 FQNNGV.

V usage is TRBV7-2 and J usage is TRBJ1-4; D perhaps matches TRBD1 (5 bases). CDR1 and CDR2 from the germline V gene are SGHTA and FQGNSA. The CDR3 covers 15 residues. V was trimmed by 3 bases and J by 4 bases, leaving 12 bases between them. Here the CDR3 reads CASSFDSAYNEKLFF. In DNA, the CDR3 is TGTGCCAGCAGCTTCGACAGCGCCTATAATGAAAAACTGTTTTTT.

In its sample, this clonotype was seen many times. This rearrangement joins TRBV20-1 to TRBJ1-5; D is ambiguous. Germline CDR1 reads DFQATT; CDR2 reads SNEGSKA (reference sequence). The ends were cut back, 2 bases at V and 4 bases at J, with 6 bases in the middle. This CDR3 is built from 12 residues. CDR3 residues: CSARRPNQPQHF. CDR3 in DNA: TGCAGTGCTAGAAGGCCGAATCAGCCCCAGCATTTT.

This clonotype was counted ten times or more. The J gene is TRBJ1-1, the V gene TRBV20-1, with TRBD1 as a possible D gene (5 bases). Trimming removed 1 base at V and 0 bases at J, with 12 bases between. Germline V CDR1 and CDR2: DFQATT, SNEGSKA (reference sequence). The CDR3 is 15 amino acids. CDR3 in amino acids: CSARARLGVNTEAFF. The CDR3 DNA is TGCAGTGCTAGAGCTAGGTTAGGGGTGAACACTGAAGCTTTCTTT.

This clonotype was seen only once. A much larger clone differs from this one at a single base, so this may be a read error. The chain uses TRBV5-5 and TRBJ1-4; 7 bases line up with TRBD1. Germline CDR1 SGHKS, CDR2 YYEKEE (reference sequence). The CDR3 runs 15 residues. CDR3 in DNA: TGTGCCAGCAGCTTCCCCGACAGGGTAGCCGAAAAACTGCTTTTT. Amino acids: CASSFPDRVAEKLLF.